This T cell receptor beta chain was sequenced during a study of blood T cell repertoires in COVID-19. All enrollees were about 18 to 90 years old and from approximately 24 US areas. Germline CDR1 MNHNS, CDR2 SASEGT. Losses at the gene ends were 6 bases for V and 2 bases for J; bases not matched to a gene: 5. The CDR3 runs 14 residues. Assay: immunoSEQ multiplex PCR; the TCRdb copy retains only in-frame clones and omits some. The repertoire includes 250,000 to 350,000 clones, about nine tenths of them detected once, and around 10% sits in the top ten. Sequencing used PBMCs or T cells enriched from blood (not recorded which). The receptor comes from a woman aged 18-30 years who had recovered from COVID-19. The chain is built from TRBV6-1 and TRBJ1-2; TRBD1 agrees at 8 bases. As DNA, the CDR3 is TGTGCCAGCAGGGGGGACAGGTTCAACTATGGCTACACCTTC. Its protein product is CASRGDRFNYGYTF.